This paragraph reports one T cell receptor (beta chain). As yet, its antigen is unknown. Time point in this sample: persistent/refractory GD, antithyroid drugs over 5 years with positive TRAb. Making the TCR library involved RNA that had been extracted from PBMCs. Enrollment of patients was through an endocrinology department in Xi'an, China. Each patient gave approximately 9 milliliters of EDTA-anticoagulated peripheral blood. This specimen belongs to a study of regulatory T cells in long-lasting Graves disease. General study findings and limits: There was favoring of TRBV28, TRBJ1-2 and TRBJ2-5 in persistent disease. Persistent Graves' cases showed lower TCR diversity than newly diagnosed cases.

CDR3 regions were amplified by Arm-PCR using iRepertoire HTBI primers to build TCR beta libraries. MiXCR, applied by TCRdb to the multiplex PCR reads, yields one record per CDR3 protein. The table records nearly 350,000 distinct CDR3 sequences, 15% to 20% of them present only once. Deletions cut 7 bases from V and 8 bases from J, with 5 bases between. This CDR3 has 9 residues. Germline lookup yields CDR1 DFQATT and CDR2 SNEGSKA (reference sequence). This chain connects TRBV20-1 to TRBJ2-2; D ambiguous. This sample comprised peripheral blood mononuclear cells (PBMCs), obtained when the disease was refractory, from a patient treated with antithyroid drugs. This clonotype originated in a female donor with Graves disease. The CDR3 region is CSGRGELFF. In DNA form, the CDR3 reads TGCAGTGGCCGGGGGGAGCTGTTTTTT.